The sequence of this T cell receptor beta chain was determined in a study of T cell repertoires in cytomegalovirus infection. Study summary: The public TCR beta signatures pointed to both CMV infection and matching HLA type.

The CDR3 runs 17 residues. The trim removed 1 base at V and 3 bases at J, leaving 12 bases unmatched. Germline loops: CDR1 SGHTA, CDR2 FQGNSA. TCRdb redid the calling of the reads with MiXCR, one entry per CDR3 protein. The data show 80,000 to 130,000 distinct CDR3 sequences, 20% to 30% seen once. In the case of this clonotype: Its antigen remains unidentified.

Findings and limits, study-wide: In two of eight donors, the top clonotype was HLA-C-restricted CMV-specific. Accumulated public TCR beta family frequency recognized individuals carrying CMV together with the relevant HLA.

The material sequenced was CD8+ T cells from PBMCs. This TCR came from a human donor in good health (CMV status not recorded). Some clones in this sample may be carry-over from other donors' samples. The chain employs TRBV7-2 and TRBJ2-7; 7 bases match TRBD1. Here the CDR3 reads CASSLVSGHPGGYEQYF. The CDR3, as DNA: TGTGCCAGCAGCTTAGTATCCGGTCATCCAGGGGGCTACGAGCAGTACTTC. The entire variable domain, with the rest obtained from reference TRBV7-2 and TRBJ2-7, is as follows: GAGVSQSPSNKVTEKGKDVELRCDPISGHTALYWYRQSLGQGLEFLIYFQGNSAPDKSGLPSDRFSAERTGGSVSTLTIQRTQQEDSAVYLCASSLVSGHPGGYEQYFGPGTRLTVT.